These T cell receptor beta chains were read from a single sample in a study of CD8+CD57+ T cells in acquired aplastic anemia. TCRdb reanalysed the reads using MiXCR and keeps one entry per CDR3 protein. Here the sample spans under 200,000 distinct CDR3 sequences, approximately 44% being singletons. Sample: sorted CD4+, CD8+, or CD8+CD57+ T cells (not recorded which) from PBMCs. These receptors all stem from a human donor in good health. Both conserved end residues are part of each CDR3. D genes are given only for firm matches. Clone size appears in some rows only: once, few, many, or a class for an expanded clone.

TRBJ2-1	.	TRBV15	few	CATSRDRTDYNEQFF	TGTGCCACCAGCAGAGATAGGACGGACTACAATGAGCAGTTCTTC
TRBJ1-2	.	TRBV7-3	many	CASRAGGETTYGYTF	TGTGCCAGCAGAGCCGGAGGAGAAACGACCTATGGCTACACCTTC
TRBJ2-1	TRBD2	TRBV25-1	.	CASSNPGLAGAHNEQFF	TGTGCCAGCAGTAACCCTGGGCTAGCGGGAGCCCACAATGAGCAGTTCTTC
TRBJ2-1	TRBD1	TRBV5-6	many	CASSLFGDSSYNEQFF	TGTGCCAGCAGCTTGTTTGGGGACAGCTCCTACAATGAGCAGTTCTTC
TRBJ1-1	.	TRBV29-1	many	CSVVVTEAFF	TGCAGCGTTGTCGTGACTGAAGCTTTCTTT
TRBJ2-2	TRBD1	TRBV20-1	many	CSATQGAYTGELFF	TGCAGTGCGACCCAGGGGGCTTACACCGGGGAGCTGTTTTTT
TRBJ1-1	.	TRBV19	many	CASSLREGNTEAFF	TGTGCCAGTAGCCTCAGGGAGGGGAACACTGAAGCTTTCTTT
TRBJ1-5	.	TRBV9	.	CASSLGPRNQPQHF	TGTGCCAGCAGCTTGGGCCCAAGGAATCAGCCCCAGCATTTT
TRBJ2-5	TRBD2	TRBV24-1	.	CATSGQAGETQYF	TGTGCCACCAGCGGACAAGCGGGGGAGACCCAGTACTTC
TRBJ2-5	.	TRBV7-9	once	CASSLVGGSLKTQYF	TGTGCCAGCAGCTTAGTAGGGGGGAGTTTAAAGACCCAGTACTTC
TRBJ1-1	.	TRBV7-9	many	CASSRLGPQNTEAFF	TGTGCCAGCAGCCGTCTGGGGCCGCAGAACACTGAAGCTTTCTTT
TRBJ2-7	.	TRBV7-2	.	CASGLATVSSYEQYF	TGTGCCAGCGGCTTAGCGACGGTAAGCTCCTACGAGCAGTACTTC
TRBJ1-2	TRBD1	TRBV11-2	many	CASSLGLGQAGGYTF	TGTGCCAGCAGCTTAGGGTTGGGACAGGCTGGGGGCTACACCTTC
TRBJ2-2	TRBD1	TRBV15	.	CATLRGQESGELFF	TGTGCCACCCTCAGGGGGCAGGAGTCCGGGGAGCTGTTTTTT
TRBJ2-2	.	TRBV11-2	many	CASSLGRNVHANTGELFF	TGTGCCAGCAGCTTAGGTCGAAATGTTCACGCGAACACCGGGGAGCTGTTTTTT
TRBJ2-1	TRBD2	TRBV15	.	CATSRGTSGVNGQFF	TGTGCCACCAGCAGAGGGACTAGCGGAGTCAATGGGCAGTTCTTC
TRBJ2-2	.	TRBV10-3	.	CAIRGELGELFF	TGTGCCATCAGGGGGGAGCTCGGGGAGCTGTTTTTT
TRBJ2-7	.	TRBV7-2	many	CASSLGSGGSYEQYF	TGTGCCAGCAGCTTAGGGTCCGGGGGCTCCTACGAGCAGTACTTC
TRBJ2-3	.	TRBV5-1	many	CASSTGTDTQYF	TGCGCCAGCAGCACCGGCACAGATACGCAGTATTTT
TRBJ2-5	TRBD2	TRBV29-1	.	CSVMLAGLGGRDQETQYF	TGCAGCGTCATGCTAGCGGGGCTCGGGGGCCGTGACCAAGAGACCCAGTACTTC
TRBJ2-7	.	TRBV12-3/TRBV12-4	many	CASSRGRDYEQYF	TGTGCCAGCAGCCGGGGACGGGACTACGAGCAGTACTTC
TRBJ2-7	TRBD1	TRBV10-3	.	CAISPPGTANEQYF	TGTGCCATCAGTCCGCCCGGGACAGCAAACGAGCAGTACTTC
TRBJ2-7	TRBD1	TRBV28	few	CASSTHRDRGLYEQYF	TGTGCCAGCAGTACACACCGGGACAGGGGGTTGTACGAGCAGTACTTC
TRBJ1-6	.	TRBV20-1	.	CSATDDVQGRRSPLHF	TGCAGTGCTACAGATGATGTCCAAGGGCGAAGGTCACCCCTCCACTTT
TRBJ1-1	.	TRBV20-1	.	CSALVLSEAFF	TGCAGTGCCCTCGTCCTTAGTGAAGCTTTCTTT
TRBJ2-7	.	TRBV3-1	many	CASAPGDREQYF	TGTGCCAGCGCCCCGGGGGATCGCGAGCAGTACTTC
TRBJ1-1	TRBD1	TRBV5-5	.	CASKRSGGITEAFF	TGTGCCAGCAAACGCTCAGGGGGAATCACTGAAGCTTTCTTT
TRBJ1-2	.	TRBV20-1	.	CSAREQGLNYGYTF	TGCAGTGCTAGAGAACAGGGACTTAACTATGGCTACACCTTC
TRBJ2-1	TRBD2	TRBV10-2	.	CASSGGTYNEQFF	TGCGCCAGCAGCGGGGGGACCTACAATGAGCAGTTCTTC
TRBJ1-1	.	TRBV7-9	.	CASSPLTDRSTEAFF	TGTGCCAGCAGTCCCCTGACAGATCGGAGCACTGAAGCTTTCTTT
TRBJ2-1	.	TRBV10-3	once	CAISDGGRNEQFF	TGTGCCATCAGTGACGGGGGCAGGAATGAGCAGTTCTTC
TRBJ1-1	.	TRBV7-3	many	CASPASVWDPEAFF	TGTGCCAGCCCAGCTTCGGTGTGGGATCCTGAAGCTTTCTTT
TRBJ1-3	.	TRBV29-1	.	CSVGQLTGNTIYF	TGCAGCGTTGGACAGCTAACTGGAAACACCATATACTTT
TRBJ2-5	.	TRBV7-6	.	CASSVVAIPETQYF	TGTGCCAGCAGCGTAGTCGCAATCCCAGAGACCCAGTACTTC
TRBJ2-2	TRBD2	TRBV9	.	CASSWERTSGMYTGELFF	TGTGCCAGCAGTTGGGAAAGGACTAGCGGGATGTACACCGGGGAGCTGTTTTTT
TRBJ1-1	.	TRBV20-1	.	CSARDIMGQGPTEAFF	TGCAGTGCTAGAGATATAATGGGACAAGGTCCCACTGAAGCTTTCTTT
TRBJ2-1	TRBD2	TRBV3-1	.	CASSQEPSGSSEQFF	TGTGCCAGCAGCCAAGAGCCTAGCGGGAGTAGTGAGCAGTTCTTC
TRBJ2-2	TRBD2	TRBV3-1	few	CASSHGTSGNTGELFF	TGTGCCAGCAGTCACGGGACTAGCGGGAACACCGGGGAGCTGTTTTTT
TRBJ2-5	TRBD2	TRBV10-3	.	CAIRGTSGGEQETQYF	TGTGCCATCAGGGGGACCAGCGGGGGTGAACAAGAGACCCAGTACTTC
TRBJ1-2	.	TRBV6-1	.	CASTDDETLYGYTF	TGTGCCAGCACCGATGATGAGACGCTATATGGCTACACCTTC
TRBJ1-3	.	TRBV9	many	CASSVEGHSSGNTIYF	TGTGCCAGCAGCGTGGAGGGACATAGCTCTGGAAACACCATATATTTT
TRBJ2-5	TRBD1	TRBV20-1	.	CSARTGRETQYF	TGCAGTGCCCGGACAGGGAGAGAGACCCAGTACTTC
TRBJ2-7	TRBD1	TRBV19	.	CASSTGTGVREQYF	TGTGCCAGTAGTACCGGGACAGGGGTACGCGAGCAGTACTTC
TRBJ1-5	.	TRBV7-2	many	CASSLGAVLALSNQPQHF	TGTGCCAGCAGCTTAGGGGCTGTGTTGGCTTTGAGCAATCAGCCCCAGCATTTT
TRBJ1-5	TRBD1	TRBV24-1	.	CATSDQTGGNQPQHF	TGTGCCACCAGTGATCAGACAGGGGGCAATCAGCCCCAGCATTTT
TRBJ2-7	TRBD2	TRBV27	.	CASSHGLVSDYEQYF	TGTGCCAGCAGTCACGGACTAGTGAGCGACTACGAGCAGTACTTC
TRBJ2-1	TRBD1	TRBV11-2	few	CASSSAGTGGGEQFF	TGTGCCAGCAGCTCTGCCGGGACAGGGGGTGGTGAGCAGTTCTTC
TRBJ1-6	TRBD1	TRBV2	.	CASSGRGGTGRLSPLHF	TGTGCCAGCAGTGGACGGGGGGGGACAGGGAGGCTGTCACCCCTCCACTTT
TRBJ1-6	TRBD1	TRBV25-1	.	CASSEDRGNSPLHF	TGTGCCAGCAGTGAGGACAGGGGAAATTCACCCCTCCACTTT